These 3 T cell receptor beta chains share one sample of origin, sequenced in a study of T-cell memory formation after mild COVID-19. MiXCR, applied by TCRdb to the 5' RACE reads, yields one record per CDR3 protein. The data hold hundreds of thousands of distinct CDR3 sequences, with approximately 15% observed a single time. Specimen: PBMCs or a T cell subset sorted from them (not recorded which). All receptors come from a man aged 18 to 29 who had mild COVID-19 (a few samples of this study predate the infection). Cell type and time point are not known.

The DNA of the CDR3 is TGCAGTGCTGCTGCGGGGGGGCCGCAGACCCAGTACTTC. Encoded protein: CSAAAGGPQTQYF. V is TRBV20-1 and J is TRBJ2-5; 9 bases are shared with TRBD2. The CDR3 covers 13 residues. Germline V gives CDR1 DFQATT, CDR2 SNEGSKA (reference sequence). The junction had 7 bases not matched to a gene; V was cut back by 5 bases and J by 6 bases.

This CDR3 is CASSPQPSGGAGEQFF. The DNA for the CDR3 is TGTGCCAGCAGTCCACAGCCTAGCGGGGGGGCAGGTGAGCAGTTCTTC. This chain uses TRBV6-4 with TRBJ2-1; 12 positions agree with TRBD2. This CDR3 is built from 16 residues. J lost 9 bases, V lost 5 bases, and 11 bases had no gene match. Germline CDR1 is MRHNA and CDR2 is SNTAGT.

This clonotype was found a few times. The chain uses TRBV5-6 and TRBJ2-5; a possible D gene is TRBD2 (6 bases). Germline lookup yields CDR1 SGHDT and CDR2 YYEEEE. The CDR3 consists of 12 residues. V was clipped by 2 bases and J by 13 bases, with 15 bases between them. CDR3 sequence reads: CASSLNAGRGYF. The CDR3 nucleotides read TGTGCCAGCAGCTTAAACGCGGGACGCGGGTACTTC. Full variable domain (missing parts from reference TRBV5-6 and TRBJ2-5): DAGVTQSPTHLIKTRGQQVTLRCSPKSGHDTVSWYQQALGQGPQFIFQYYEEEERQRGNFPDRFSGHQFPNYSSELNVNALLLGDSALYLCASSLNAGRGYFGPGTRLLVL.